This T cell receptor beta chain was recovered during a study of shared clonotypes between healthy human individuals. This CDR3 has 16 amino acids. Per the authors' pipeline: ImmunoSEQ supplied junction-only sequences lacking quality scores, so filtering was different. The repertoire was sequenced with immunoSEQ multiplex PCR; TCRdb's copy has only in-frame clones and lacks some. V and J calls and clone size are copied from that table; D and trimming were computed from the DNA. The table lists about 380,000 clones, 96% of them singletons. Donors, healthy HIV-negative adults, lacked recent acute infections or vaccinations.

Specimen: memory CD8+ T cells sorted from blood. Noted subset: CD45RO+ cells pooled with CCR7-negative TemRA cells. The source is a man under 40 in good health. The chain has TRBV21-1 and TRBJ2-1; the D call of TRBD1 is as the table states it, not checked on the DNA. TRBV21-1 is annotated as a pseudogene. The CDR3 nucleotides read TGTGCCAGCAGCCAACACCCAGGGGGAGAATACAATGAGCAGTTCTTC. It specifies CASSQHPGGEYNEQFF.